The clone carrying this T cell receptor (beta chain) was found a few times. Libraries were prepared by immunoSEQ multiplex PCR; TCRdb keeps only in-frame clonotypes and omits some of them. The sample contains roughly 60,000 clones, 85% to 90% of which appear only once. In germline, CDR1 is SGHVS, CDR2 FNYEAQ. The V and J ends lost 2 bases and 6 bases respectively, with 5 bases between them. This CDR3 is 12 amino acids long. These data originate in a study of T cell changes during pregnancy in multiple sclerosis. The V call is TRBV7-6, the J call TRBJ2-1; D not resolved. Sequences were derived from CD4+ T cells from peripheral blood mononuclear cells, sampled in the first trimester of pregnancy. This clonotype originated in a female donor with multiple sclerosis, enrolled in a pregnancy study. CDR3 sequence: CASSLSRNEQFF. Here the CDR3 DNA reads TGTGCCAGCAGCTTATCCCGCAATGAGCAGTTCTTC.